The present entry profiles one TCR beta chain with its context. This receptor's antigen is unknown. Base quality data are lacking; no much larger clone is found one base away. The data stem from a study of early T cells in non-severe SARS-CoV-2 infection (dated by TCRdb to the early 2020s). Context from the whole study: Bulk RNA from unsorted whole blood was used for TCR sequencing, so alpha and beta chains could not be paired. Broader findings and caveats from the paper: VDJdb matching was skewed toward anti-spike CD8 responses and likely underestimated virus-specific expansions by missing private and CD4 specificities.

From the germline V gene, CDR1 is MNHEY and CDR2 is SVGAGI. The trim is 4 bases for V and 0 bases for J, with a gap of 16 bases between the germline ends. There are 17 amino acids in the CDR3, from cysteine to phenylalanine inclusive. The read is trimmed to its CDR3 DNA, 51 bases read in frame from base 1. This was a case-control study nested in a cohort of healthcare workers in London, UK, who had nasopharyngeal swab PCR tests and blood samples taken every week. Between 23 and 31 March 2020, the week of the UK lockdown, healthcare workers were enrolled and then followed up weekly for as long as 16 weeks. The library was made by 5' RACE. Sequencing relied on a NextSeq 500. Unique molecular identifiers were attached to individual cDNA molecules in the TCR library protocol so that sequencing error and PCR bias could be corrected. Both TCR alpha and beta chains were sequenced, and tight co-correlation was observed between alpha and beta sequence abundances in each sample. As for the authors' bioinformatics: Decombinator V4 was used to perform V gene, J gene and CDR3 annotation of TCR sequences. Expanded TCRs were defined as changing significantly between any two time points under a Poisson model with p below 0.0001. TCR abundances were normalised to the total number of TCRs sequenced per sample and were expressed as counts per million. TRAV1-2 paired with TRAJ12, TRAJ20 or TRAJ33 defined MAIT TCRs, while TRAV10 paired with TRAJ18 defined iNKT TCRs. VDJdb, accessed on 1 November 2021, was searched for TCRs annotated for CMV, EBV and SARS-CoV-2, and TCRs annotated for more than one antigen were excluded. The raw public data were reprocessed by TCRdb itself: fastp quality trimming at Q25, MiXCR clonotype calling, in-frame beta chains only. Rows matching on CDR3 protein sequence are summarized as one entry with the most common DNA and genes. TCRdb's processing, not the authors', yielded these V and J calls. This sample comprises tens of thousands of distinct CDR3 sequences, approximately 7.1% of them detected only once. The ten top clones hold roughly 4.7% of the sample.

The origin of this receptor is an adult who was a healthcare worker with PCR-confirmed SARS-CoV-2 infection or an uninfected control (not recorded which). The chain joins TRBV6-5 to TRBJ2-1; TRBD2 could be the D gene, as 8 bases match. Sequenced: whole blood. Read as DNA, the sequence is TGTGCCAGCAGTTCCCCGGGGGGGGACAGCTCCTACAATGAGCAGTTCTTC. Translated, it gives CASSSPGGDSSYNEQFF.